The present entry profiles one TCR beta chain with its context. This sample is drawn from a study of blood T cell repertoires in COVID-19. At the level of the study: Sites in the United States, Italy and Spain provided acute and convalescent COVID-19 samples. Sources were T cells, B-cell-depleted T cells, or PBMCs; the material itself was cDNA or gDNA.

Participant reports of clinical history set cohort assignment. As originally analysed: Amplification from reference gene primers served as the basis for estimated nucleated cell counts. Sequencing used immunoSEQ multiplex PCR; TCRdb keeps in-frame clones, though not all of them. V, J and clone size derive from that table, while D and trimming were established from the DNA sequence. Among approximately 350,000 clones listed, 75% to 90% were seen once. This CDR3 is 15 amino acids long. Trimming at V came to 5 bases and at J to 8 bases, leaving 12 bases not matched to a gene. CDR1 is SNHLY, CDR2 FYNNEI, per germline.

The chain links TRBV2 to TRBJ1-2; 9 bases are shared with TRBD1. The clonotype comes from a woman in her 50s who had recovered from COVID-19. What was sequenced was PBMCs or T cells enriched from blood (not recorded which). Written as DNA, the CDR3 is TGTGCCAGCAGTCCCGGGGACAGGGACGGCCTAGGCTACACCTTC. It specifies CASSPGDRDGLGYTF.